One T cell receptor (beta chain) is described in this entry. It lacks a known antigen. No quality values exist for individual bases; no much larger clone is one base distant. The immunoSEQ Assay, a bias-controlled multiplex PCR, was used to amplify TCRbeta CDR3 regions from genomic DNA. From the authors' description of their analysis: The number of nucleated cells in each sample was estimated from the amplification of reference gene primers within the assay. Sequence reads were collapsed and filtered to measure the absolute abundance of every unique TCRbeta CDR3 rearrangement. For each sample, productive Simpson clonality was calculated as the square root of Simpson's diversity index over productive rearrangements. TCRdb took this table from immuneACCESS and kept in-frame rearrangements with V and J called. Such tables lack part of the clones; where checked against another copy, unresolved V genes explain under half of the gap, and the rest is unexplained. V and J calls and clone size follow that table, whereas D and trimming were derived from the DNA. The sample has over 100,000 clones on record, about 90% of them singletons. The top ten hold roughly 4.2% of the sample.

Each collaborating institution followed its own protocols to collect whole blood in K2EDTA tubes. For TCRbeta analysis, collaborator samples were shipped as frozen whole blood, as isolated PBMCs, or as DNA extracted from either sample type. The sample is drawn from a study of blood T cell repertoires in COVID-19 (dated by TCRdb to the early 2020s). Regarding the research as a whole: The collaborator samples originated in the United States, Italy and Spain and spanned the acute and convalescent phases of COVID-19. The prospective study material was composed of cDNA or gDNA derived from T cells, B-cell-depleted T cells, or PBMCs. The dataset comprised deeply sampled blood TCRbeta repertoires from subjects exposed to, actively infected with, or recovered from COVID-19. The repertoires were released in a freely available public database meant as a resource for research on the immune response to SARS-CoV-2. Samples were obtained from the ongoing ImmuneRACE study (first 160 participants) and from over 1,000 subjects provided by 6 global collaborators. Sample metadata almost always included a de-identified subject ID, COVID-19 status, age in years and sex. HLA class I and class II types, where available, came from metadata supplied by the sample provider rather than from assay-based typing. Results and caveats for the whole study, not just this receptor: Clinical and demographic metadata were provided uncurated, with the amount varying by source and participant.

Trimming takes 7 bases off V and 2 bases off J; junction bases not matched to a gene: 12. CDR1 and CDR2, looked up from the germline V gene (reference sequence), are SGHNT and YYREEE. The CDR3 runs 16 amino acids, cysteine and phenylalanine included. Just CDR3 DNA is preserved here, 48 bases in frame from base 1. Sequencing was carried out using peripheral blood. This TCR was recovered from a man between 18 and 35 years old with acute or convalescent COVID-19. This chain joins TRBV5-4 to TRBJ1-1, with TRBD1 identical over 9 junction bases. Here is the DNA: TGTGCCAGCCATTCGAAGGGGACAGGGCTCAACACTGAAGCTTTCTTT. This yields the protein CASHSKGTGLNTEAFF.